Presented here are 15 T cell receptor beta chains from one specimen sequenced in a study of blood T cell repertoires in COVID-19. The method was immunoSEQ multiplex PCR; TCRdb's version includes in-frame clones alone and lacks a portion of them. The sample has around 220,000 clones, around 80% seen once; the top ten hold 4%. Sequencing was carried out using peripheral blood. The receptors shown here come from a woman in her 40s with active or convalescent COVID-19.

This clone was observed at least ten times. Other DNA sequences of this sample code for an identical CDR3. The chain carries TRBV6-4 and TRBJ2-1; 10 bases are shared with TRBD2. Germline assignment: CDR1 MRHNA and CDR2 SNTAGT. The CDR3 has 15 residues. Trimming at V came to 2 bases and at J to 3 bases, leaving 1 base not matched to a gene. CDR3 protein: CASSDSGGDYNEQFF. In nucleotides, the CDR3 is TGTGCCAGCAGTGACAGCGGGGGGGACTACAATGAGCAGTTCTTC.

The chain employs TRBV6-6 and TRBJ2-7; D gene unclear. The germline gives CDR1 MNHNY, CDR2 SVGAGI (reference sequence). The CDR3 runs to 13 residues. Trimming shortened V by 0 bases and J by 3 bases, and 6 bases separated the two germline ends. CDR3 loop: CASSYSAIYEQYV. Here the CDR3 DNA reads TGTGCCAGCAGTTACTCGGCAATCTACGAGCAGTACGTC.

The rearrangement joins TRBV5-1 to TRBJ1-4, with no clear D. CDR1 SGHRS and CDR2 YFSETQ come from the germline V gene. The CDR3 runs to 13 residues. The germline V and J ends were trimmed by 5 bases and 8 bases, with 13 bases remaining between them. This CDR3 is CASRREGREKLFF. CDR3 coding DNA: TGCGCCAGCAGGAGGGAGGGTCGCGAAAAACTGTTTTTT.

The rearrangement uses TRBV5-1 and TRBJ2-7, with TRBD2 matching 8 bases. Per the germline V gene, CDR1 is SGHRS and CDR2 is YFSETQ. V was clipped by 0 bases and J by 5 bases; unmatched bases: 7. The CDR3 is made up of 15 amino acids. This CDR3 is CASSLEPGLGNEQYF. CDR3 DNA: TGCGCCAGCAGCTTGGAGCCGGGACTAGGGAACGAGCAGTACTTC.

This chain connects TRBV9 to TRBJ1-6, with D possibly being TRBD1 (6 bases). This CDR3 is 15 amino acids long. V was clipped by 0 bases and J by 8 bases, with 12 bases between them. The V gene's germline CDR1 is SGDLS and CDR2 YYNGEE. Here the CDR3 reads CASSVDPAGDSPLHF. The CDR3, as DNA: TGTGCCAGCAGCGTAGACCCGGCAGGGGATTCACCCCTCCACTTT.

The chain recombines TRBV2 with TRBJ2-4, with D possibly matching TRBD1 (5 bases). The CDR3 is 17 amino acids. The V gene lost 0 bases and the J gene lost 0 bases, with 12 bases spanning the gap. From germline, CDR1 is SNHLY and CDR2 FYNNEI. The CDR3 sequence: CASSEAPQDLAKNIQYF. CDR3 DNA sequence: TGTGCCAGCAGTGAAGCGCCACAGGATTTAGCCAAAAACATTCAGTACTTC.

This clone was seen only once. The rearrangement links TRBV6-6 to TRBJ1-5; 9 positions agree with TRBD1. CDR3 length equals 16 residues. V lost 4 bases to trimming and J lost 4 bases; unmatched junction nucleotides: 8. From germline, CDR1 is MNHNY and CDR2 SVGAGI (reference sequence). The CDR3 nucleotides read TGTGCCAGCAGTTCCGCGGGACAGGGTCAGAATCAGCCCCAGCATTTT. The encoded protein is CASSSAGQGQNQPQHF.

CDR3 residues: CASSPTGVKNEQYF. CDR3 coding DNA: TGTGCCAGCAGTCCGACAGGGGTCAAGAACGAGCAGTACTTC. J is TRBJ2-7 and V is TRBV28, with TRBD1 matching over 8 bases. This CDR3 contains 14 residues. Looked up from germline, CDR1 is MDHEN and CDR2 is SYDVKM. Trimming cost V 5 bases and J 5 bases; bases outside gene matches: 8.

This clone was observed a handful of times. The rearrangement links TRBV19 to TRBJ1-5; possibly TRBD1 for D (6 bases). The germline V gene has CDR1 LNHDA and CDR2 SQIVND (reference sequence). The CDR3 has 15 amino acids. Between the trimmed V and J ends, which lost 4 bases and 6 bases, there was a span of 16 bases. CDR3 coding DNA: TGTGCCAGTAGTAATGGGGGCTTTGTGGGTCAGCCCCAGCATTTT. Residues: CASSNGGFVGQPQHF. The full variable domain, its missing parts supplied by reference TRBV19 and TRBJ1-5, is DGGITQSPKYLFRKEGQNVTLSCEQNLNHDAMYWYRQDPGQGLRLIYYSQIVNDFQKGDIAEGYSVSREKKESFPLTVTSAQKNPTAFYLCASSNGGFVGQPQHFGDGTRLSIL.

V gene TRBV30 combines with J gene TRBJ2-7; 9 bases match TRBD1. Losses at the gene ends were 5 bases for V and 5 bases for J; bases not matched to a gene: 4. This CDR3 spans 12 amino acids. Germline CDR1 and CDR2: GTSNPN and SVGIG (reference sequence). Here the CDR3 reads CAWDRGSDEQYF. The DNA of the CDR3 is TGTGCCTGGGACAGGGGGAGCGACGAGCAGTACTTC.

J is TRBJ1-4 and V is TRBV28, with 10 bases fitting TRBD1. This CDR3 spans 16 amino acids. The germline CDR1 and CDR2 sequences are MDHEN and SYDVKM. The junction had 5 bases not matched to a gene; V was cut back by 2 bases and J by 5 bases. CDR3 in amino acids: CASSLGTGVLNEKLFF. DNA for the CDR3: TGTGCCAGCAGTTTAGGGACAGGGGTCCTCAATGAAAAACTGTTTTTT.

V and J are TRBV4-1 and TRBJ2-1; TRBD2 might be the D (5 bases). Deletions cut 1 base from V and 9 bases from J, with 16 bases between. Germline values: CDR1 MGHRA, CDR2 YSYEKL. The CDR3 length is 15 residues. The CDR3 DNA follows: TGCGCCAGCAGCCAAGGGGAGAACTATATTCTTGAGCAGTTCTTC. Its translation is CASSQGENYILEQFF.

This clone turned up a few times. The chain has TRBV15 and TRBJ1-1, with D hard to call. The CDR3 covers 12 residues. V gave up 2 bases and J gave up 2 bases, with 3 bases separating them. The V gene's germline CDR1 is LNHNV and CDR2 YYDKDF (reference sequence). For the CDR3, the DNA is TGTGCCACCAGCAGACCAAACACTGAAGCTTTCTTT. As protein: CATSRPNTEAFF.

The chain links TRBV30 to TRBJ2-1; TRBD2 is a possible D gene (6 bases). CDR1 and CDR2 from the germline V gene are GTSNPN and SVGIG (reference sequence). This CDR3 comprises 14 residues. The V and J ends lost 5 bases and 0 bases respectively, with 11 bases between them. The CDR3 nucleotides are TGTGCCTGGCAACTAGCAATCTCCTACAATGAGCAGTTCTTC. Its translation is CAWQLAISYNEQFF.

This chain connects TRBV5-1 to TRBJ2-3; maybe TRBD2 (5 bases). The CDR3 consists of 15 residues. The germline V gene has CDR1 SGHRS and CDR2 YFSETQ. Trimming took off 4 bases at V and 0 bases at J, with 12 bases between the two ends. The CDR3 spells CASSQSGGSTDTQYF. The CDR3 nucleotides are TGCGCCAGCAGCCAAAGCGGCGGAAGCACAGATACGCAGTATTTT. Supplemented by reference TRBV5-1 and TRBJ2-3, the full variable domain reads KAGVTQTPRYLIKTRGQQVTLSCSPISGHRSVSWYQQTPGQGLQFLFEYFSETQRNKGNFPGRFSGRQFSNSRSEMNVSTLELGDSALYLCASSQSGGSTDTQYFGPGTRLTVL.